Only one count was recorded for the clone carrying this T cell receptor (beta chain). Its antigen is not identified. TCRdb's table, derived via immunoSEQ multiplex PCR, lists solely in-frame clones and lacks some. In the table there are about 180,000 clones, around 88% of which are singletons. These data originate in a study of T cell responses to AZD1222 COVID-19 vaccine. Study findings and constraints: Scientists sampled the repertoires only once the peak T cell response had passed. It should be noted that donors were predominantly white British and more often female, and clonal diversity was possibly underestimated. Nearly half of spike-specific TCRs reportedly go after variant regions that carry no mutations.

The sequencing used peripheral blood, collected 28 days after the second AZD1222 dose. This clonotype was sampled from an adult who received the AZD1222 COVID-19 vaccine.

CDR3 nucleotide sequence: TGTGCCAGCAGTAAGACGGGACAAAACTATGGCTACACCTTC. This encodes CASSKTGQNYGYTF. The rearrangement uses TRBV6-2 or TRBV6-3 and TRBJ1-2, with D possibly matching TRBD1 (6 bases). This CDR3 region has 14 residues. V dropped 5 bases and J dropped 2 bases, with 12 bases sitting between them. Germline V gene lookup returns CDR1 MNHEY and CDR2 SVGEGT.